The 26 T cell receptor beta chains below come from one sample, sequenced in a study of blood T cell repertoires in COVID-19. Libraries were prepared by immunoSEQ multiplex PCR; TCRdb keeps only in-frame clonotypes and omits some of them. Counted here are about 40,000 clones, roughly 80% occurring once; the ten biggest clones make up around a third. Sequenced sample: peripheral blood. The receptors stem from a woman aged 80 or over with acute or convalescent COVID-19.

The chain links TRBV30 to TRBJ1-2; 10 nucleotides match TRBD1. After removal of 3 bases from V and 0 bases from J, the junction contained 7 bases not matched to a gene. In germline, CDR1 is GTSNPN, CDR2 SVGIG (reference sequence). The CDR3 runs 16 residues. CDR3 DNA: TGTGCCTGGAGGTATCTAGGGACAGGGGCTAACTATGGCTACACCTTC. Its translation is CAWRYLGTGANYGYTF.

The V and J genes are TRBV21-1 and TRBJ1-1; the table's D call TRBD1 went unverified against the DNA. TRBV21-1 is labeled a pseudogene. The CDR3 totals 17 residues. In nucleotides, the CDR3 is TGTGCCAGCAGCTTTACTACACTAACAGGGGGCTGCACTGAAGCTTTCTTT. Its protein is CASSFTTLTGGCTEAFF.

The rearrangement uses TRBV9 and TRBJ2-1; 8 nucleotides align to TRBD2. V was pared by 3 bases and J by 1 base, with 3 bases of the junction left unmatched. This CDR3 is built from 15 residues. The germline V gene encodes CDR1 SGDLS and CDR2 YYNGEE. The CDR3 protein is CASSATSGSYNEQFF. The CDR3, as DNA: TGTGCCAGCAGCGCCACTAGCGGATCCTACAATGAGCAGTTCTTC.

The rearrangement joins TRBV5-1 to TRBJ1-3; unclear D gene. This CDR3 is built from 12 residues. Germline V gene lookup returns CDR1 SGHRS and CDR2 YFSETQ. Trimming took 2 bases from V and 4 from J, leaving 4 bases between them. CDR3 region: CASSLQGNTIYF. CDR3 nucleotides: TGCGCCAGCAGCTTACAGGGAAACACCATATATTTT.

Points on this clone: Other nucleotide sequences from this sample produce the same CDR3. This sequence joins TRBV7-6 and TRBJ2-3; 10 bases match TRBD2. This CDR3 contains 17 residues. Trimming removed 3 bases from V and 4 bases from J; junction bases left unmatched: 10. Looked up from germline, CDR1 is SGHVS and CDR2 is FNYEAQ. The CDR3 loop reads CASSFLAGAKESDTQYF. CDR3 nucleotide sequence: TGTGCCAGCAGCTTTCTAGCGGGAGCAAAGGAATCAGATACGCAGTATTTT.

The CDR3, as DNA: TGTGCCAGCAGCTCCAGGGGGCGCTACGAGCAGTACTTC. This codes for CASSSRGRYEQYF. V usage is TRBV7-2 and J usage is TRBJ2-7; 8 bases map to TRBD1. V shed 4 bases and J 3 bases; nucleotides not matched to a gene: 2. CDR3 length equals 13 residues. The germline V gene has CDR1 SGHTA and CDR2 FQGNSA. The full variable domain, in which reference TRBV7-2 and TRBJ2-7 provide the parts outside the CDR3, is GAGVSQSPSNKVTEKGKDVELRCDPISGHTALYWYRQSLGQGLEFLIYFQGNSAPDKSGLPSDRFSAERTGGSVSTLTIQRTQQEDSAVYLCASSSRGRYEQYFGPGTRLTVT.

J is TRBJ2-7 and V is TRBV29-1, with TRBD1 matching over 7 bases. The CDR3 totals 15 residues. V lost 8 bases to trimming and J lost 5 bases; unmatched junction nucleotides: 18. Germline V gene lookup returns CDR1 SQVTM and CDR2 ANQGSEA. CDR3 nucleotide sequence: TGCAGCTCACTTCCCCTACCCAGGGGGTTCCACGAGCAGTACTTC. Its protein product is CSSLPLPRGFHEQYF.

This clone has a single count. The chain couples TRBV29-1 to TRBJ1-1; D remains unclear. V gave up 2 bases and J gave up 5 bases, with 9 bases separating them. The length of the CDR3 is 12 residues. In germline, CDR1 is SQVTM, CDR2 ANQGSEA. CDR3 sequence reads: CSVESGLTEAFF. The CDR3 DNA is TGCAGCGTTGAAAGCGGACTTACTGAAGCTTTCTTT.

This clone was detected a few times. The J gene is TRBJ1-2, the V gene TRBV2; D uncertain. Germline values: CDR1 SNHLY, CDR2 FYNNEI. This CDR3 has 14 amino acids. Trimming shortened V by 3 bases and J by 5 bases, and 13 bases separated the two germline ends. CDR3 loop: CASSEEVRVYGYTF. The CDR3 bases are TGTGCCAGCAGTGAGGAGGTCAGAGTTTATGGCTACACCTTC.

The chain couples TRBV12-3 or TRBV12-4 to TRBJ2-5; the D gene is possibly TRBD2 (6 bases). CDR3 size: 13 residues. The V and J ends lost 6 bases and 7 bases respectively, with 15 bases between them. Here the CDR3 reads CASSLGGIRTQYF. The CDR3 DNA sequence: TGTGCCAGCAGCCTCGGCGGGATCCGGACCCAGTACTTC.

This clone has a single count. The rearrangement uses TRBV10-1 and TRBJ1-1; 10 nucleotides match TRBD1. V was clipped by 5 bases and J by 0 bases; unmatched bases: 6. Germline assignment: CDR1 WNHNN and CDR2 SYGVQD (reference sequence). This CDR3 has 16 residues. DNA for the CDR3: TGCGCCAGCAGTACCGGGACAGGGGCCCTGAACACTGAAGCTTTCTTT. It encodes CASSTGTGALNTEAFF.

In this sample, this clone turned up a few times. In nucleotides, the CDR3 is TGTGCCAGCAGCTTTCGTCGTGGCTACACCTTC. It is translated as CASSFRRGYTF. The chain carries TRBV5-6 and TRBJ1-2; D gene uncertain. CDR1 is SGHDT and CDR2 is YYEEEE in the germline V gene. V lost 2 bases to trimming and J lost 7 bases, with 6 bases between them. The CDR3 runs to 11 residues.

This clone was detected only a few times. The chain couples TRBV7-9 to TRBJ1-1; no reliable D call. This CDR3 spans 15 amino acids. The germline gives CDR1 SEHNR, CDR2 FQNEAQ (reference sequence). V lost 0 bases, J lost 0 bases, and 8 bases lay in between. CDR3 coding DNA: TGTGCCAGCAGCTTAGCGCGGGCTCTGAACACTGAAGCTTTCTTT. Protein: CASSLARALNTEAFF. Using reference TRBV7-9 and TRBJ1-1 for the parts outside the CDR3, the full variable domain is DTGVSQNPRHKITKRGQNVTFRCDPISEHNRLYWYRQTLGQGPEFLTYFQNEAQLEKSRLLSDRFSAERPKGSFSTLEIQRTEQGDSAMYLCASSLARALNTEAFFGQGTRLTVV.

In DNA form, the CDR3 reads TGTGCCAGCAGCCCAGGCCGGACTAGCATGAATGAGCAGTTCTTC. The encoded protein is CASSPGRTSMNEQFF. The rearrangement links TRBV9 to TRBJ2-1; 8 positions match TRBD2. Germline-derived CDR1 and CDR2 are SGDLS and YYNGEE. V shed 4 bases and J 7 bases; nucleotides not matched to a gene: 10. The CDR3 runs to 15 residues.

The chain combines TRBV7-2 with TRBJ2-7; the match to TRBD2 covers 7 bases. Germline trimming cut 4 bases from V and 0 bases from J; bases unmatched to any gene: 18. CDR1 and CDR2 (germline): SGHTA, FQGNSA. The CDR3 runs to 19 residues. CDR3 sequence (DNA): TGTGCCAGCAGCTCCGCCCCCCTACTTGCGGGAGACAGCTCCTACGAGCAGTACTTC. Residues: CASSSAPLLAGDSSYEQYF.

The chain is built from TRBV5-1 and TRBJ2-1; 7 bases match TRBD2. The CDR3 is 16 residues long. The V and J ends lost 3 bases and 7 bases, in that order; junction bases with no gene match: 13. Germline V gene data show CDR1 as SGHRS and CDR2 as YFSETQ. The CDR3 loop reads CASSWGRLALWNEQFF. CDR3 coding DNA: TGCGCCAGCAGCTGGGGCAGACTAGCCCTCTGGAATGAGCAGTTCTTC.

This chain connects TRBV5-5 to TRBJ2-7, with D possibly TRBD1 on 6 matching bases. Trimming stripped 4 bases from V and 1 base from J, with 12 bases between. The CDR3 runs 14 residues. Germline assignment: CDR1 SGHKS and CDR2 YYEKEE (reference sequence). CDR3: CASSLIQGSYEQYF. The CDR3 coding sequence is TGTGCCAGCAGCCTCATACAGGGATCCTACGAGCAGTACTTC.

The chain recombines TRBV7-2 with TRBJ1-6, with D possibly TRBD1 on 5 matching bases. The CDR3 spans 15 residues. Germline V gene lookup returns CDR1 SGHTA and CDR2 FQGNSA. V was pared by 1 base and J by 8 bases, with 12 bases between. DNA of the CDR3: TGTGCCAGCAGCTTAGATCAGGGTTGGGATTCACCCCTCCACTTT. It is translated as CASSLDQGWDSPLHF.

The genes are TRBV7-9 and TRBJ2-5, with TRBD2 matching 9 bases. The CDR3 has 16 amino acids. The ends lost 5 bases at V and 5 bases at J; junction bases unmatched: 12. CDR1 is SEHNR and CDR2 is FQNEAQ in the germline V gene (reference sequence). DNA for the CDR3: TGTGCCAGCAGCCCCCCATTGGCGGGAGGGAGGGAGACCCAGTACTTC. Protein product: CASSPPLAGGRETQYF.

The chain recombines TRBV30 with TRBJ2-7, with TRBD1 as a possible D gene (7 bases). Looked up from germline, CDR1 is GTSNPN and CDR2 is SVGIG (reference sequence). The CDR3 runs to 13 residues. Trimming removed 2 bases at V and 7 bases at J, with 15 bases between. The CDR3 sequence is CAWSPGGLYEQYF. CDR3 DNA: TGTGCCTGGAGTCCAGGGGGGTTGTATGAGCAGTACTTC. Together with reference TRBV30 and TRBJ2-7, the CDR3 gives the full variable domain: SQTIHQWPATLVQPVGSPLSLECTVEGTSNPNLYWYRQAAGRGLQLLFYSVGIGQISSEVPQNLSASRPQDRQFILSSKKLLLSDSGFYLCAWSPGGLYEQYFGPGTRLTVT.

This clone was counted between two and nine times. This chain uses TRBV19 with TRBJ1-5, with D unclear. Per the germline V gene, CDR1 is LNHDA and CDR2 is SQIVND (reference sequence). The V end was cut by 3 bases, the J end by 2 bases, with 5 bases between. The CDR3 extends over 13 amino acids. CDR3 region: CASSIRGNQPQHF. CDR3 sequence (DNA): TGTGCCAGTAGTATTCGTGGCAATCAGCCCCAGCATTTT.

The rearrangement uses TRBV19 and TRBJ2-7, with TRBD2 identical over 8 bases. CDR1 LNHDA and CDR2 SQIVND come from the germline V gene (reference sequence). The length of the CDR3 is 17 residues. Trimming took 10 bases from V and 5 from J; bases not matched to a gene: 22. The CDR3 sequence is CANRRGAGVRSFNEQYF. The CDR3 DNA follows: TGTGCCAACCGGAGGGGAGCGGGAGTTAGGTCTTTCAACGAGCAGTACTTC.

This sequence joins TRBV25-1 and TRBJ2-5, with D perhaps matching TRBD1 (6 bases). Germline V gene sequence: CDR1 MGHDK, CDR2 SYGVNS. The CDR3 sequence is 16 residues long. With 4 bases removed from V and 6 bases from J, the gap between germline ends came to 21 bases. The CDR3 here is CASSAVTGAGSKTQYF. The CDR3 DNA reads as TGTGCCAGCAGTGCGGTGACAGGCGCCGGCTCGAAGACCCAGTACTTC.

The V call is TRBV18, the J call TRBJ2-1, with 8 bases fitting TRBD2. The CDR3 runs 15 residues. Trimming took 0 bases from V and 4 from J; bases not matched to a gene: 2. CDR1 KGHSH and CDR2 LQKENI come from the germline V gene. CDR3 nucleotides: TGTGCCAGCTCACCACCGGCGGGAGGATACAATGAGCAGTTCTTC. It yields the protein CASSPPAGGYNEQFF.

This chain connects TRBV5-1 to TRBJ2-3; D uncertain. Trimming shortened V by 2 bases and J by 0 bases, and 7 bases separated the two germline ends. CDR1 is SGHRS and CDR2 is YFSETQ in the germline V gene. The CDR3 contains 14 residues. The CDR3 DNA sequence: TGCGCCAGCAGCTTTTCCTCTAGCACAGATACGCAGTATTTT. It translates to CASSFSSSTDTQYF.

The CDR3 DNA sequence: TGCGCCAGCAGCCAAAGTGGACAGCCGACCGGAAACACCATATATTTT. It codes for CASSQSGQPTGNTIYF. This chain joins TRBV4-3 and TRBJ1-3; perhaps TRBD1 as D (6 bases). The CDR3 length is 16 residues. In germline, CDR1 is LGHNA, CDR2 YSLEER. V was clipped by 2 bases and J by 4 bases, with 15 bases between them.